Only a few counts were recorded for the clone carrying this T cell receptor beta chain. Its specificity is unknown. These data come from a study of cytotoxic CD8 clonotypes in ibrutinib-treated CLL. Study outcomes and limitations: Investigators sampled sustained-remission and progressing patients at differing times. Public clonotypes (which were uncommon) either contracted or remained stable on treatment.

The protocol was immunoSEQ multiplex PCR, while the TCRdb copy is restricted to in-frame clones and leaves out a portion. The profile shows some 130,000 clones, approximately 80% of them singletons. Germline assignment: CDR1 MRHNA and CDR2 SNTAGT. The V end was cut by 5 bases, the J end by 2 bases, with 16 bases between. This CDR3 has 16 residues. This sequence was found in a human donor with chronic lymphocytic leukemia. The sample here was PBMCs, taken after 24 months of ibrutinib treatment. This rearrangement joins TRBV6-4 to TRBJ1-5, with D perhaps TRBD1 (6 bases). Written as DNA, the CDR3 is TGTGCCAGCAGTTTCTACAGGGAGATGGGCAATCAGCCCCAGCATTTT. Translating it yields CASSFYREMGNQPQHF.